This is a list of T cell receptor beta chains from one sample in a study of OX40 agonist ivuxolimab in advanced cancers. The table came from immunoSEQ multiplex PCR; TCRdb's copy has only in-frame clones and leaves some out. The table lists some 45,000 clones, around 86% of them singletons, with 0.38% in the top ten. The sequenced sample was CD4+ or CD8+ T cells sorted from blood, obtained in a trial of the OX40 agonist ivuxolimab. These receptors originate from an adult with an advanced solid tumor such as melanoma, head and neck, liver or kidney cancer. Each CDR3 is given with its conserved first and last residue. D genes are given only for firm matches. Rows give clone size only sometimes, using once, few, many, or a class for an expanded clone.

TRBJ2-1 | TRBV7-2 | - | - | TGTGCCAGCAGCTCCCGCACCAAAAGCTCCTACAATGAGCAGTTCTTC | CASSSRTKSSYNEQFF
TRBJ2-7 | TRBV7-9 | once | - | TGTGCCAGCAAGGGTAGCGGCTCCTACGAGCAGTACTTC | CASKGSGSYEQYF
TRBJ2-2 | TRBV6-5 | few | TRBD2 | TGTGCCAGCAGTTACCTAGCCACGGGAGGCGGGGAGCTGTTTTTT | CASSYLATGGGELFF
TRBJ2-1 | TRBV2 | - | TRBD1 | TGTGCCAGCAAGGACAGGGGGTCTTTCAATGAGCAGTTCTTC | CASKDRGSFNEQFF
TRBJ2-6 | TRBV6-5 | - | - | TGTGCCAGCACCGGCGGAGGGACAGCCAACGTCCTGACTTTC | CASTGGGTANVLTF
TRBJ2-5 | TRBV18 | - | TRBD2 | TGTGCCAGCTCACCAAATAGCGGGGGGTTCTCGTACCAAGAGACCCAGTACTTC | CASSPNSGGFSYQETQYF
TRBJ2-5 | TRBV9 | - | TRBD1 | TGTGCCAGCAGCCCTACCGGGACAGGGGGCCGGGAGACCCAGTACTTC | CASSPTGTGGRETQYF
TRBJ2-5 | TRBV28 | - | - | TGTGCCAGCAGTCCGTATACAGGAACCAAAGAGACCCAGTACTTC | CASSPYTGTKETQYF
TRBJ1-2 | TRBV28 | - | - | TGTGCCAGCAGTTTATATTATGGCTACACCTTC | CASSLYYGYTF
TRBJ1-5 | TRBV5-1 | - | - | TGCGCCAGCAGCCCCCGATCAGGGGTGGAACAGCCCCAGCATTTT | CASSPRSGVEQPQHF
TRBJ2-2 | TRBV5-1 | - | - | TGCGCCAGCAGCTTGGCCGCGACCGCTCACACCGGGGAGCTGTTTTTT | CASSLAATAHTGELFF
TRBJ2-2 | TRBV7-6 | - | - | TGTGCCAGCAGCCTGAACACCGGGGAGCTGTTTTTT | CASSLNTGELFF
TRBJ2-3 | TRBV13 | - | TRBD2 | TGTGCCAGCAGCTCTGGACTAGAGGGAGATACGCAGTATTTT | CASSSGLEGDTQYF
TRBJ1-1 | TRBV5-4 | few | - | TGTGCCAGCAGCCACGTTGTGAGAAACACTGAAGCTTTCTTT | CASSHVVRNTEAFF
TRBJ1-3 | TRBV28 | - | - | TGTGCCAGCAGTAAACAGGGAAACACCATATATTTT | CASSKQGNTIYF
TRBJ2-3 | TRBV9 | - | - | TGTGCCAGCAGCTCCTCGGGCCGCACAGATACGCAGTATTTT | CASSSSGRTDTQYF
TRBJ2-7 | TRBV15 | few | - | TGTGCCACCAGCCCCTTGGGCAGAAATCAGTACTTC | CATSPLGRNQYF
TRBJ2-3 | TRBV5-1 | - | TRBD2 | TGCGCCAGCAGCCCGGGACTAGCGGAGGCAACAGATACGCAGTATTTT | CASSPGLAEATDTQYF
TRBJ1-2 | TRBV6-5 | - | - | TGTGCCAGCAACCCTTCGAAGACAAATGGCTACACCTTC | CASNPSKTNGYTF
TRBJ2-1 | TRBV4-1 | - | - | TGCGCCAGCAGCCAAGATCTGGCCAGCCGCGCCTACAATGAGCAGTTCTTC | CASSQDLASRAYNEQFF
TRBJ2-7 | TRBV28 | - | TRBD2 | TGTGCCAGCAAGACTAGCGGGAGGTTCGAGGAGCAGTACTTC | CASKTSGRFEEQYF
TRBJ2-5 | TRBV5-4 | - | TRBD2 | TGTGCCAGCAGCTTCGGGACTACCCGGGGGTCTGGGACCCAGTACTTC | CASSFGTTRGSGTQYF
TRBJ1-5 | TRBV6-6 | - | TRBD1 | TGTGCCAGCAGCCAGGACAGGGGAGGCCAGCCCCAGCATTTT | CASSQDRGGQPQHF
TRBJ2-1 | TRBV11-3 | - | - | TGTGCCAGCAGCCCCGGGGGAAGCTCCTACAATGAGCAGTTCTTC | CASSPGGSSYNEQFF
TRBJ1-3 | TRBV5-6 | - | - | TGTGCCAGCAGCTTGGTTCCCGGGCTCGGAAACACCATATATTTT | CASSLVPGLGNTIYF
TRBJ1-2 | TRBV2 | - | - | TGTGCCGGAAGTAGGGACGTCTATGGCTACACCTTC | CAGSRDVYGYTF